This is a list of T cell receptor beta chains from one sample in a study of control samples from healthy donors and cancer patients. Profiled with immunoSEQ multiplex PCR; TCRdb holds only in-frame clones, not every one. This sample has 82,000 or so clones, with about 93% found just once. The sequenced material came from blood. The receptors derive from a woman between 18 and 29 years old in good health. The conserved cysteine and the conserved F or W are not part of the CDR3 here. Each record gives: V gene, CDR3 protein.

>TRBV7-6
ASCETGGSFNEQF
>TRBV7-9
ASSANRQGFIYGYT
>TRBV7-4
ASSPLRHQPQH
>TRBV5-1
ASSLTGNNEQF
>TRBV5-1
ASFRTSGGTDTQY
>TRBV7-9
ASSLAARGYGYT
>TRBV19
ASSLSSYNEQF
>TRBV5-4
ASSLDYMYQETQY
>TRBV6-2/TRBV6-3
ASSFNPVFGKPLTDTQY
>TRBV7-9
ASVVRAGLNEKLF
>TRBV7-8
ASSRDRGEYNEQF
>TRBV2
ASNQRRGTDTQY
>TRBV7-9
ASSLRASGGREQY
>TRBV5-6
ASSLTAGRNTIY
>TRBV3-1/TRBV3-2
ASSPPTPFAEQF
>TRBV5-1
ASSGGENFNSPLH
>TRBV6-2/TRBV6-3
ASSNPSASGLGQF
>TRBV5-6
ASSLVGDGYT
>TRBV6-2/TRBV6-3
ASSYSMVVWAGSPTDTQY
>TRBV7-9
ASSLVLGEEREQF
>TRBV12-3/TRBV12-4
ASSPLGNEQF
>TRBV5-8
ASRTPGGASYEQY
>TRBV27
ASSFIPLRGLGEAF
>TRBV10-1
ASSVGLQGQETQY
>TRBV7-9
ASSFGGGGDTQY
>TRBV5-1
ASSLWPGQGANTIY
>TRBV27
ASSSLGLGVEGNQPQH
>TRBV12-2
ASRFCEASGGGLGPQH
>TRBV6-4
ASSDSTVNEQF
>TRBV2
ASNRDSAQESYT
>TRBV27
ASRGQGYGYT
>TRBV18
ASSPRRGDEKLF
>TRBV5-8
ASSLLAGGPPDTQY
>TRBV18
ASSPRSKNTQY
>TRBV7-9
ASSLAGQGQNSPLH
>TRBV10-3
AISDKRGAPDTQY
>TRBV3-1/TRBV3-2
ASSHRGDYGYT
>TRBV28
ASSFSPVAGTTYNEQF